The T cell receptor (beta chain) under discussion was sequenced for a study of shared clonotypes between healthy human individuals. Trimming shortened V by 0 bases and J by 4 bases, and 12 bases separated the two germline ends. The length of the CDR3 is 15 residues. Germline assignment: CDR1 MGHRA and CDR2 YSYEKL. Sequencing on ten immunoSEQ deep assay plates was performed for unsorted PBMC DNA. In the authors' workflow: Filtering differed, since immunoSEQ gave only junction sequences and no quality scores. Only in-frame clones appear in the TCRdb table, and some are missing; sequencing was by immunoSEQ multiplex PCR. V and J calls and clone size are given by that table; D and trimming were obtained from the DNA. The sample includes approximately 500,000 clones, almost 80% of them seen just once. The study drew its donors from healthy HIV-negative adults without recent acute infections or vaccinations. The study used 98 million or so PBMCs per unsorted sample for genomic DNA.

The sample taken for sequencing was PBMCs. The receptor was derived from a woman aged 40 to 50 in good health. Some clones in this sample may be carry-over from other donors' samples. The chain is built from TRBV4-1 and TRBJ1-1, with D tentatively TRBD1 (5 bases). The CDR3 DNA sequence: TGCGCCAGCAGCCAAGATAATGGGGCGCGCACTGAAGCTTTCTTT. Its translation is CASSQDNGARTEAFF.